Reported below is one TCR beta chain. What it recognizes is unknown. The data were obtained in a study of cytomegalovirus exposure and HLA in healthy donors. This CDR3 is 12 amino acids long. V shed 0 bases and J shed 18 bases, with 15 bases lying between them. Germline V lookup: CDR1 SQVTM, CDR2 ANQGSEA. Study-level points and caveats: A few CMV-associated chains proved CMV antigen-specific in vitro.

Clones were sequenced by immunoSEQ multiplex PCR, and TCRdb holds only the in-frame ones, with some missing. The sample includes some 120,000 clones, 89% seen only once; the top ten take approximately 1.1%. The TCR sequence derives from a woman aged 18-35 years in good health and CMV-seronegative. Sequencing used PBMCs. The rearrangement joins TRBV29-1 to TRBJ1-6; no reliable D call. The CDR3 is CSVEDPSGSYHF. The CDR3 bases are TGCAGCGTTGAAGATCCTTCGGGGTCGTACCACTTT.